This T cell receptor beta chain was observed in a study of T cell repertoires in cytomegalovirus infection. Study-level information: TCR beta signatures that were public indicated CMV infection and matching HLA type. Study findings and constraints: What dominated the ex vivo response were HLA-C-restricted CMV-specific TCR beta clonotypes. Accumulated public TCR beta family frequency recognized individuals carrying CMV together with the relevant HLA.

V lost 5 bases to trimming and J lost 5 bases, with 21 bases between them. Germline V gene data show CDR1 as MDHEN and CDR2 as SYDVKM. The CDR3 runs to 16 residues. This clonotype was detected ten times or more. Antigen: not known. MiXCR, applied by TCRdb to the reads, yields one record per CDR3 protein. The sample comprises 110,000 to 150,000 distinct CDR3 sequences, under 8.5% of which are singletons, and more than 15% rests with the top ten. The chain joins TRBV28 to TRBJ1-2; D not certain. The receptor comes from a human donor in good health (CMV status not recorded). Some clones in this sample may be carry-over from other donors' samples. Sequencing was done on a sample of PBMCs. In DNA, the CDR3 is TGTGCCAGCAGTATCCCTGGTCTGGGCCCAGGATATGGCTACACCTTC. This codes for CASSIPGLGPGYGYTF.